One and the same sample provided the 27 T cell receptor beta chains below, sequenced in a study of Ad26.COV2.S vaccination and SARS-CoV-2 variants. Some clones are missing from TCRdb's copy, which holds only in-frame ones; the method was immunoSEQ multiplex PCR. The sample contains over 450,000 clones, nearly 90% of which appear only once. Treatment of the sample: over 15 received Ad26.COV2.S at low or high dose, single or two shots; about 5 received placebo; per-sample allocation not given. Each sample was drawn 63 days after the first injection (of vaccine or placebo). Specimen: peripheral blood, collected in a trial of Ad26.COV2.S vaccine versus placebo. These receptors were obtained from a person between 18 and 60 years old who received the Ad26.COV2.S COVID-19 vaccine or a placebo.

The rearrangement uses TRBV2 and TRBJ1-1; TRBD1 agrees at 9 bases. Germline loops: CDR1 SNHLY, CDR2 FYNNEI. Germline trimming cut 6 bases from V and 3 bases from J; bases unmatched to any gene: 2. The CDR3 consists of 13 residues. Written as DNA, the CDR3 is TGTGCCAGCAGCGGACAGGGGTACACTGAAGCTTTCTTT. This translates into CASSGQGYTEAFF.

This clone has more than one count but fewer than ten. V is TRBV19 and J is TRBJ2-7, with 12 bases identical to TRBD2. V shed 4 bases and J 4 bases; nucleotides not matched to a gene: 5. Germline V gene lookup returns CDR1 LNHDA and CDR2 SQIVND (reference sequence). The CDR3 is 15 amino acids. This CDR3 is CASSTPGLAGYEQYF. DNA for the CDR3: TGTGCCAGTAGTACGCCGGGACTAGCGGGTTACGAGCAGTACTTC.

V and J are TRBV5-4 and TRBJ2-1, with 8 bases that match TRBD2. Germline-derived CDR1 and CDR2 are SGHNT and YYREEE (reference sequence). Germline trimming cut 0 bases from V and 3 bases from J; bases unmatched to any gene: 2. The CDR3 has 15 residues. The CDR3 reads CASSLGLAFYNEQFF. The DNA for the CDR3 is TGTGCCAGCAGCTTGGGACTAGCGTTCTACAATGAGCAGTTCTTC.

The rearrangement uses TRBV7-9 and TRBJ1-1; D call uncertain. Germline CDR1 reads SEHNR; CDR2 reads FQNEAQ (reference sequence). The CDR3 length is 16 residues. Trimming took 1 base from V and 0 from J, leaving 12 bases between them. As DNA, the CDR3 is TGTGCCAGCAGCTTAGAACCGGCCAGGATGAACACTGAAGCTTTCTTT. This translates into CASSLEPARMNTEAFF.

V and J are TRBV4-2 and TRBJ1-4; no clear D gene. This CDR3 spans 15 amino acids. Germline V lookup: CDR1 LGHNA, CDR2 YNFKEQ. V lost 1 base to trimming and J lost 4 bases, with 10 bases between them. CDR3 residues: CASSQGGDLNEKLFF. The CDR3 DNA is TGTGCCAGCAGCCAAGGCGGGGATCTTAATGAAAAACTGTTTTTT.

The chain employs TRBV7-3 and TRBJ1-1; possibly TRBD1 for D (6 bases). In germline, CDR1 is SGHTA, CDR2 FQGTGA. The V gene lost 1 base and the J gene lost 2 bases, with 14 bases spanning the gap. The CDR3 runs to 16 residues. The CDR3 protein is CASSLKQGPGNTEAFF. CDR3 nucleotide sequence: TGTGCCAGCAGCTTAAAACAGGGACCAGGCAACACTGAAGCTTTCTTT.

This chain links TRBV27 with TRBJ2-5; D perhaps matches TRBD2 (6 bases). V was shortened by 0 bases and J by 5 bases, with 13 bases between the two germline ends. The germline V gene encodes CDR1 MNHEY and CDR2 SMNVEV (reference sequence). The CDR3 is 15 amino acids. The CDR3 nucleotides are TGTGCCAGCAGTTTATCGGGATCCAGCGGGGAGACCCAGTACTTC. Translation gives CASSLSGSSGETQYF.

The rearrangement joins TRBV25-1 to TRBJ1-1; 8 bases are a match to TRBD1. The CDR3 contains 14 residues. Germline CDR1 MGHDK, CDR2 SYGVNS. The junction had 10 bases not matched to a gene; V was cut back by 3 bases and J by 10 bases. CDR3 sequence reads: CASSDSPNTGGAFF. CDR3 coding DNA: TGTGCCAGCAGTGATTCCCCAAATACAGGGGGAGCTTTCTTT.

The chain joins TRBV28 to TRBJ2-7; 8 bases map to TRBD2. This CDR3 contains 14 residues. Germline lookup yields CDR1 MDHEN and CDR2 SYDVKM. V trimming: 6 bases; J trimming: 4 bases; junction bases outside the gene matches: 8. CDR3 in amino acids: CASRKRELGYEQYF. CDR3 DNA: TGTGCCAGCAGAAAGCGGGAGTTGGGTTACGAGCAGTACTTC. Drawing the rest from reference TRBV28 and TRBJ2-7, the complete variable domain is DVKVTQSSRYLVKRTGEKVFLECVQDMDHENMFWYRQDPGLGLRLIYFSYDVKMKEKGDIPEGYSVSREKKERFSLILESASTNQTSMYLCASRKRELGYEQYFGPGTRLTVT.

This clone was recorded once. J is TRBJ2-5 and V is TRBV6-5, with D possibly matching TRBD2 (5 bases). The germline V gene has CDR1 MNHEY and CDR2 SVGAGI. Between the trimmed V and J ends, which lost 0 bases and 4 bases, there was a span of 9 bases. This CDR3 has 14 residues. CDR3 sequence reads: CASSYSRLTETQYF. DNA for the CDR3: TGTGCCAGCAGTTACTCGAGACTAACAGAGACCCAGTACTTC.

Turning to this clone: The sample carries other DNA sequences with the same CDR3. This sequence joins TRBV7-2 and TRBJ2-7; D not resolved. Germline V lookup: CDR1 SGHTA, CDR2 FQGNSA. The length of the CDR3 is 14 residues. V lost 1 base and J 0 bases, leaving 7 bases between the germline ends. The chain's CDR3 is CASSLGPSSYEQYF. CDR3 DNA sequence: TGTGCCAGCAGCTTAGGTCCGAGCTCCTACGAGCAGTACTTC.

The V call is TRBV18, the J call TRBJ1-3; 12 bases are shared with TRBD1. The CDR3 runs 15 residues. V gave up 5 bases and J gave up 2 bases; unmatched junction bases: 1. Per germline, CDR1 KGHSH and CDR2 LQKENI. The CDR3 DNA follows: TGTGCCAGCTCATGGGACAGGGGGCCTGGAAACACCATATATTTT. It encodes CASSWDRGPGNTIYF.

The J gene is TRBJ1-1, the V gene TRBV5-1; TRBD1 matches 9 bases. CDR1 and CDR2 from the germline V gene are SGHRS and YFSETQ. The CDR3 is 13 residues long. V was pared by 3 bases and J by 5 bases, with 2 bases of the junction left unmatched. The CDR3 region has the DNA TGCGCCAGCAGCTCGGACAGGGGTACTGAAGCTTTCTTT. Residues: CASSSDRGTEAFF.

The genes are TRBV5-1 and TRBJ2-3; tentative D call: TRBD2 (6 bases). This CDR3 has 17 amino acids. V was pared by 0 bases and J by 0 bases, with 14 bases between. Germline assignment: CDR1 SGHRS and CDR2 YFSETQ. The CDR3 here is CASSLGHRERSTDTQYF. The CDR3 nucleotides read TGCGCCAGCAGCTTGGGCCATCGGGAGCGGAGCACAGATACGCAGTATTTT.

This CDR3 reads CASSPPGRQPETQYF. The CDR3 DNA sequence: TGTGCCAGCTCACCACCCGGACGTCAGCCGGAGACCCAGTACTTC. The V and J genes are TRBV18 and TRBJ2-5, with no clear D. Trimming took off 0 bases at V and 5 bases at J, with 13 bases between the two ends. Germline-derived CDR1 and CDR2 are KGHSH and LQKENI. The CDR3 has 15 residues.

The J gene is TRBJ2-5, the V gene TRBV6-1; possible D gene TRBD1, 5 bases. The germline V and J ends were trimmed by 3 bases and 1 base, with 21 bases remaining between them. The length of the CDR3 is 18 residues. CDR1 is MNHNS, CDR2 SASEGT, per germline. The CDR3 spells CASSDAVGQGIFQETQYF. CDR3 bases: TGTGCCAGCAGTGATGCAGTAGGGCAGGGAATTTTCCAAGAGACCCAGTACTTC.

The rearrangement links TRBV29-1 to TRBJ2-7; 14 bases are a match to TRBD2. CDR1 SQVTM and CDR2 ANQGSEA come from the germline V gene. The trim removed 2 bases at V and 3 bases at J, leaving 3 bases unmatched. The CDR3 runs to 15 residues. The CDR3 is CSVERGLAGDYEQYF. In nucleotides, the CDR3 is TGCAGCGTTGAAAGGGGACTAGCGGGAGACTACGAGCAGTACTTC.

The CDR3 loop is CASQLDRAGGELFF. The CDR3 DNA sequence: TGTGCCAGCCAACTGGACAGGGCAGGCGGGGAGCTGTTTTTT. The chain couples TRBV7-9 to TRBJ2-2; 8 nucleotides match TRBD1. Looked up from germline, CDR1 is SEHNR and CDR2 is FQNEAQ (reference sequence). Germline trimming cut 8 bases from V and 7 bases from J; bases unmatched to any gene: 9. The CDR3 extends over 14 amino acids.

There are a few counts of this clone. The CDR3 is CASSPTGQKNSPLHF. CDR3 DNA sequence: TGTGCCAGCAGCCCTACAGGACAGAAGAATTCACCCCTCCACTTT. The chain employs TRBV7-6 and TRBJ1-6; D possibly corresponds to TRBD1 (6 bases). The germline V and J ends were trimmed by 5 bases and 7 bases, with 15 bases remaining between them. Germline CDR1 is SGHVS and CDR2 is FNYEAQ. This CDR3 spans 15 amino acids.

The chain combines TRBV5-8 with TRBJ1-1; a possible D gene is TRBD1 (5 bases). From germline, CDR1 is SGHTS and CDR2 YDEGEE. The CDR3 length is 16 residues. Trimming pared 4 bases from V and 1 base from J, leaving 17 bases between. DNA for the CDR3: TGTGCCAGCAGCCCATCATGGGGGAGTACGAACACTGAAGCTTTCTTT. Encoded protein: CASSPSWGSTNTEAFF.

This clone was observed a few times. The V call is TRBV28, the J call TRBJ2-2, with D possibly TRBD1 on 5 matching bases. Germline loops: CDR1 MDHEN, CDR2 SYDVKM. Trimming shortened V by 3 bases and J by 6 bases, and 17 bases separated the two germline ends. The CDR3 is 16 amino acids. CDR3 protein: CASSFKVAGSAGELFF. The CDR3 DNA sequence: TGTGCCAGCAGTTTTAAAGTGGCAGGGTCGGCCGGGGAGCTGTTTTTT.

The genes are TRBV7-8 and TRBJ1-5, with no clear D. The length of the CDR3 is 12 residues. The V gene lost 5 bases and the J gene lost 3 bases, with 5 bases spanning the gap. The germline V gene encodes CDR1 SGHVS and CDR2 FQNEAQ. For the CDR3, the DNA is TGTGCCAGCAGCCTATACAATCAGCCCCAGCATTTT. It encodes CASSLYNQPQHF.

This chain connects TRBV7-2 to TRBJ2-7, with TRBD1 identical over 9 bases. With 1 base clipped from V and 2 bases from J, the junction kept 0 bases outside the gene matches. The V gene's germline CDR1 is SGHTA and CDR2 FQGNSA. This CDR3 is 14 amino acids long. The CDR3 spells CASSLGTGAYEQYF. In DNA form, the CDR3 reads TGTGCCAGCAGCTTAGGGACAGGGGCCTACGAGCAGTACTTC.

The chain combines TRBV2 with TRBJ2-3, with 11 bases fitting TRBD1. CDR1 and CDR2 (germline): SNHLY, FYNNEI. The CDR3 has 14 amino acids. Trimming cost V 11 bases and J 4 bases; bases outside gene matches: 8. The CDR3 coding sequence is TGTGCCGGATCCCGGGACAGGGGGGCAGATACGCAGTATTTT. As protein: CAGSRDRGADTQYF.

V is TRBV15 and J is TRBJ1-1, with D maybe TRBD1 (5 bases). The CDR3 extends over 14 amino acids. Between the trimmed V and J ends, which lost 7 bases and 1 base, there was a span of 13 bases. The germline V gene has CDR1 LNHNV and CDR2 YYDKDF (reference sequence). In DNA, the CDR3 is TGTGCCACCACCGCCGACAGACGGAACACTGAAGCTTTCTTT. This translates into CATTADRRNTEAFF.

The chain has TRBV5-4 and TRBJ2-1; 9 bases fit TRBD2. Trimming cost V 4 bases and J 2 bases; bases outside gene matches: 4. The CDR3 covers 15 residues. Looked up from germline, CDR1 is SGHNT and CDR2 is YYREEE (reference sequence). CDR3 amino acids: CASSLQREAYNEQFF. The DNA for the CDR3 is TGTGCCAGCAGCCTCCAGCGGGAGGCCTACAATGAGCAGTTCTTC.

The gene calls are TRBV12-3 or TRBV12-4 and TRBJ2-7, with TRBD1 matching 7 bases. The junction had 2 bases not matched to a gene; V was cut back by 6 bases and J by 0 bases. This CDR3 contains 13 residues. DNA of the CDR3: TGTGCCAGCAGCCGGGACAGCTCCTACGAGCAGTACTTC. Translating gives CASSRDSSYEQYF.